What follows are 6 T cell receptor beta chains derived from one specimen sequenced in a study of blood T cell repertoires in COVID-19. Some clones are missing from TCRdb's copy, which holds only in-frame ones; the method was immunoSEQ multiplex PCR. The table lists 55,000 or so clones, around four fifths of them singletons. The specimen sequenced was peripheral blood. These receptor sequences come from a man younger than 45 with COVID-19, enrolled during active disease.

The chain is built from TRBV6-4 and TRBJ2-2, with D perhaps TRBD1 (5 bases). The CDR3 consists of 15 residues. Germline CDR1 reads MRHNA; CDR2 reads SNTAGT. V was clipped by 3 bases and J by 2 bases, with 10 bases between them. The CDR3 protein is CASSDSQGNTGELFF. CDR3 coding DNA: TGTGCCAGCAGTGATTCTCAGGGAAACACCGGGGAGCTGTTTTTT.

The chain uses TRBV2 and TRBJ2-5; 7 bases are a match to TRBD2. This CDR3 spans 15 amino acids. CDR1 SNHLY and CDR2 FYNNEI come from the germline V gene. Trimming cost V 3 bases and J 4 bases; bases outside gene matches: 8. The DNA of the CDR3 is TGTGCCAGCAGTGAGAATGGGCGGGAGATAGAGACCCAGTACTTC. Residues: CASSENGREIETQYF.

The gene calls are TRBV30 and TRBJ2-7, with 9 bases matching TRBD2. V was pared by 0 bases and J by 4 bases, with 4 bases of the junction left unmatched. The CDR3 consists of 14 residues. Germline V gene sequence: CDR1 GTSNPN, CDR2 SVGIG (reference sequence). Here the CDR3 DNA reads TGTGCCTGGAGTGTAGGGAGCGGGAGGTACGAGCAGTACTTC. It codes for CAWSVGSGRYEQYF. Full variable domain (remainder filled in from reference TRBV30 and TRBJ2-7): SQTIHQWPATLVQPVGSPLSLECTVEGTSNPNLYWYRQAAGRGLQLLFYSVGIGQISSEVPQNLSASRPQDRQFILSSKKLLLSDSGFYLCAWSVGSGRYEQYFGPGTRLTVT.

The genes are TRBV18 and TRBJ1-1; TRBD1 might be the D (6 bases). The CDR3 sequence is 13 residues long. Deletions cut 3 bases from V and 1 base from J, with 6 bases between. The germline V gene has CDR1 KGHSH and CDR2 LQKENI. The CDR3: CASSPGQNTEAFF. In nucleotides, the CDR3 is TGTGCCAGCTCACCGGGACAGAACACTGAAGCTTTCTTT.

The V call is TRBV2, the J call TRBJ2-2; D is perhaps TRBD2 (7 bases). CDR3 length: 22 amino acids. The V end was cut by 0 bases, the J end by 2 bases, with 28 bases between. Germline V gives CDR1 SNHLY, CDR2 FYNNEI. The CDR3 DNA follows: TGTGCCAGCAGTGAAGCAAGGACAGTGGGGGGGAGGGCCGGTAGCAACACCGGGGAGCTGTTTTTT. Residues: CASSEARTVGGRAGSNTGELFF.

This clone was observed once. The V and J genes are TRBV12-3 or TRBV12-4 and TRBJ1-5; 9 positions match TRBD1. With 4 bases clipped from V and 7 bases from J, the junction kept 2 bases outside the gene matches. The CDR3 runs to 13 residues. CDR3 sequence: CASSSTGGQPQHF. The CDR3 coding sequence is TGTGCCAGCAGTTCAACAGGGGGCCAGCCCCAGCATTTT.